This T cell receptor (beta chain) was recovered during a study of blood T cell repertoires in COVID-19. About the research overall: Samples taken during acute and convalescent COVID-19 were collected in the United States, Italy and Spain. Nucleic acid was either cDNA or gDNA, and it came from T cells, B-cell-depleted T cells, or PBMCs.

Germline V CDR1 and CDR2: MNHEY, SMNVEV (reference sequence). CDR3 size: 15 residues. V lost 4 bases to trimming and J lost 0 bases, with 7 bases between them. In the original analysis: Reference gene primer amplification gave nucleated cell count estimates. Profiling relied on immunoSEQ multiplex PCR, and the TCRdb table lists in-frame clones only, not all of them. That table is the source of V, J and clone size, and D and trimming were worked out from the DNA. Among more than 250,000 clones listed, 88% were seen once. The origin of this receptor is a human donor in a cohort sampled during active COVID-19. The chain links TRBV27 to TRBJ2-6; tentative D call: TRBD1 (5 bases). The sample comprised peripheral blood. DNA for the CDR3: TGTGCCAGCAGTTCCAGGGTCTCTGGGGCCAACGTCCTGACTTTC. Encoded protein: CASSSRVSGANVLTF.